This TCR beta chain was captured in a study of identical twins. cDNA carried unique molecular identifiers, and a universal primer site was added by template switching. TCRdb reprocessed the 5' RACE reads with MiXCR, giving one entry per CDR3 protein. The table shows under 800,000 distinct CDR3 sequences, with 21% occurring only once. Germline CDR1 SGHRS, CDR2 YFSETQ. V was clipped by 4 bases and J by 3 bases; unmatched bases: 7. The CDR3 covers 14 residues. This sample also belongs to another study, concerning T cells expressing NK-cell markers. As that study records: All TCR beta repertoires analysed originated from sorted CD3+CD56+NKG2C+, CD3+CD56+NKG2C- and CD3+CD56-NKG2C+ T cells. One of the eight sequenced donors was seronegative, whereas the other seven were HCMV-seropositive. Dominance of the CD3+CD56-NKG2C+ fraction by these clonotypes also held in a few donors.

Sequences were obtained from PBMCs. The rearrangement joins TRBV5-1 to TRBJ2-7; TRBD2 aligns across 7 bases. The origin of this receptor is a woman younger than 35 in good health. CDR3 nucleotide sequence: TGCGCCAGCAGCGGGGGGGACCTTCTCTACGAGCAGTACTTC. Amino acids: CASSGGDLLYEQYF.